These 30 T cell receptor beta chains originate from one sample sequenced in a study of OX40 agonist ivuxolimab in advanced cancers. Assay used: immunoSEQ multiplex PCR; TCRdb lists only in-frame clones, some missing. Of several thousand clones in the sample, 75% to 85% were seen once. The specimen was CD4+ or CD8+ T cells sorted from blood, collected in a trial of the OX40 agonist ivuxolimab. The receptors derive from an adult with an advanced solid tumor such as melanoma, head and neck, liver or kidney cancer.

J is TRBJ2-1 and V is TRBV9; TRBD1 aligns across 10 bases. J gave up 5 bases and V 6 bases, and 8 bases lay outside the gene matches. CDR1 SGDLS and CDR2 YYNGEE come from the germline V gene. This CDR3 has 15 amino acids. As DNA, the CDR3 is TGTGCCAGCACCCTAGAAGGGACAGGGGACAATGAGCAGTTCTTC. Encoded protein: CASTLEGTGDNEQFF.

The gene calls are TRBV19 and TRBJ1-1; weak D call: TRBD1 (6 bases). Trimming shortened V by 0 bases and J by 1 base, and 12 bases separated the two germline ends. The germline V gene has CDR1 LNHDA and CDR2 SQIVND (reference sequence). The CDR3 totals 16 residues. This CDR3 is CASSIDHEGQNTEAFF. Here the CDR3 DNA reads TGTGCCAGTAGTATAGATCACGAGGGACAGAACACTGAAGCTTTCTTT. The variable domain in full, with the rest retrieved from reference TRBV19 and TRBJ1-1, is DGGITQSPKYLFRKEGQNVTLSCEQNLNHDAMYWYRQDPGQGLRLIYYSQIVNDFQKGDIAEGYSVSREKKESFPLTVTSAQKNPTAFYLCASSIDHEGQNTEAFFGQGTRLTVV.

This clone was seen a single time. V is TRBV2 and J is TRBJ2-5; 9 bases line up with TRBD2. V lost 8 bases and J lost 5; bases outside the gene matches: 18. This CDR3 comprises 17 residues. Germline-derived CDR1 and CDR2 are SNHLY and FYNNEI. CDR3 nucleotides: TGTGCCAGCCCCCCCGTCGGGATAGCGGGGGACGTCGAGACCCAGTACTTC. This codes for CASPPVGIAGDVETQYF.

This rearrangement joins TRBV9 to TRBJ2-7; D is ambiguous. Between the trimmed V and J ends, which lost 6 bases and 2 bases, there was a span of 15 bases. CDR3 length equals 14 residues. CDR1 and CDR2 from the germline V gene are SGDLS and YYNGEE. This chain's CDR3 is CASNPGTFTYEQYF. CDR3 DNA: TGTGCCAGCAACCCGGGTACATTCACCTACGAGCAGTACTTC.

This clone has just a few counts. The J gene is TRBJ2-1, the V gene TRBV30; tentative D call: TRBD1 (5 bases). V dropped 0 bases and J dropped 6 bases, with 9 bases sitting between them. This CDR3 has 13 amino acids. CDR1 and CDR2 (germline): GTSNPN, SVGIG (reference sequence). This CDR3 is CAWSVGQGNEQFF. The CDR3 bases are TGTGCCTGGAGTGTAGGACAAGGCAATGAGCAGTTCTTC. The complete variable domain, with remaining parts taken from reference TRBV30 and TRBJ2-1, reads SQTIHQWPATLVQPVGSPLSLECTVEGTSNPNLYWYRQAAGRGLQLLFYSVGIGQISSEVPQNLSASRPQDRQFILSSKKLLLSDSGFYLCAWSVGQGNEQFFGPGTRLTVL.

The chain links TRBV27 to TRBJ1-2; 7 bases are shared with TRBD1. The CDR3 has 15 residues. Germline CDR1 MNHEY, CDR2 SMNVEV (reference sequence). After removal of 0 bases from V and 4 bases from J, the junction contained 5 bases not matched to a gene. The CDR3 DNA reads as TGTGCCAGCAGTTTATCAATCCAGGGGGGCTATGGCTACACCTTC. Amino acid sequence: CASSLSIQGGYGYTF.

This clone has just a few counts. CDR3 nucleotide sequence: TGCGCCAGCAGCCGTAGCGGGGGCGGGAATGAGCAGTTCTTC. Amino acids: CASSRSGGGNEQFF. The J gene is TRBJ2-1, the V gene TRBV5-1; 9 bases are shared with TRBD2. CDR3 length equals 14 residues. V trimming: 4 bases; J trimming: 7 bases; junction bases outside the gene matches: 6. In germline, CDR1 is SGHRS, CDR2 YFSETQ.

V and J are TRBV7-9 and TRBJ2-1; D not certain. The ends were cut back, 4 bases at V and 8 bases at J, with 9 bases in the middle. The germline gives CDR1 SEHNR, CDR2 FQNEAQ (reference sequence). This CDR3 spans 12 amino acids. The CDR3, as DNA: TGTGCCAGCAGCTCCACCGTTTATGAGCAGTTCTTC. Translating it yields CASSSTVYEQFF.

This clone ranks as medium-sized. J is TRBJ1-6 and V is TRBV6-4; no reliable D call. The length of the CDR3 is 14 residues. Germline-derived CDR1 and CDR2 are MRHNA and SNTAGT. Trimming took 5 bases from V and 5 from J, leaving 10 bases between them. The CDR3 nucleotides read TGTGCCAGCAGTCCCGGGGTCGATAATTCACCCCTCCACTTT. Encoded protein: CASSPGVDNSPLHF.

This chain uses TRBV9 with TRBJ2-1, with D uncertain. CDR3 length: 15 amino acids. V was shortened by 4 bases and J by 3 bases, with 14 bases between the two germline ends. Germline assignment: CDR1 SGDLS and CDR2 YYNGEE. Here the CDR3 DNA reads TGTGCCAGCAGCCCGGACGCGCCCGACTACAATGAGCAGTTCTTC. Residues: CASSPDAPDYNEQFF.

The chain has TRBV2 and TRBJ1-2; D may be TRBD1 (5 bases). The length of the CDR3 is 15 residues. Germline assignment: CDR1 SNHLY and CDR2 FYNNEI. Trimming removed 7 bases at V and 0 bases at J, with 15 bases between. CDR3 coding DNA: TGTGCCAGCATCCCGACCGGGACGGCTAACTATGGCTACACCTTC. Residues: CASIPTGTANYGYTF. The entire variable domain, with the rest obtained from reference TRBV2 and TRBJ1-2, is as follows: EPEVTQTPSHQVTQMGQEVILRCVPISNHLYFYWYRQILGQKVEFLVSFYNNEISEKSEIFDDQFSVERPDGSNFTLKIRSTKLEDSAMYFCASIPTGTANYGYTFGSGTRLTVV.

This clone was observed a few times. The genes are TRBV4-3 and TRBJ2-3; D may match TRBD1 or TRBD2 (6 bases each). The germline V gene encodes CDR1 LGHNA and CDR2 YSLEER. Trimming stripped 0 bases from V and 3 bases from J, with 19 bases between. CDR3 length: 18 amino acids. CDR3 DNA sequence: TGCGCCAGCAGCCAAGATCTTTTAGGGGGGCCCAGTACAGATACGCAGTATTTT. This translates into CASSQDLLGGPSTDTQYF.

This chain links TRBV9 with TRBJ2-5; D uncertain. V gave up 0 bases and J gave up 7 bases, with 13 bases separating them. The CDR3 spans 14 residues. Germline CDR1 and CDR2: SGDLS and YYNGEE. The CDR3 protein is CASSVEEGVGTQYF. CDR3 nucleotides: TGTGCCAGCAGCGTAGAAGAAGGTGTCGGGACCCAGTACTTC.

This clone was seen only once. The chain couples TRBV4-1 to TRBJ2-7; D not certain. The CDR3 has 16 residues. V lost 1 base to trimming and J lost 0 bases, with 13 bases between them. CDR1 is MGHRA and CDR2 is YSYEKL in the germline V gene. The CDR3 here is CASSQAAGQASYEQYF. In DNA, the CDR3 is TGCGCCAGCAGCCAAGCAGCCGGTCAGGCCTCCTACGAGCAGTACTTC.

This chain joins TRBV2 and TRBJ2-2, with D uncertain. The ends were cut back, 6 bases at V and 6 bases at J, with 5 bases in the middle. The CDR3 has 11 residues. The germline gives CDR1 SNHLY, CDR2 FYNNEI. The CDR3 protein is CASSLAGELFF. Written as DNA, the CDR3 is TGTGCCAGCAGCCTGGCCGGGGAGCTGTTTTTT. Looking up the rest from reference TRBV2 and TRBJ2-2 gives the full variable domain: EPEVTQTPSHQVTQMGQEVILRCVPISNHLYFYWYRQILGQKVEFLVSFYNNEISEKSEIFDDQFSVERPDGSNFTLKIRSTKLEDSAMYFCASSLAGELFFGEGSRLTVL.

The gene calls are TRBV6-4 and TRBJ2-3; 12 bases are a match to TRBD2. This CDR3 is built from 17 residues. Per germline, CDR1 MRHNA and CDR2 SNTAGT. With V trimmed by 2 bases and J by 2 bases, 5 bases remained unmatched. The chain's CDR3 is CASSDQTSGGPTDTQYF. The CDR3 region has the DNA TGTGCCAGCAGTGACCAGACTAGCGGGGGACCCACAGATACGCAGTATTTT.

J is TRBJ1-5 and V is TRBV4-1; TRBD1 might be the D (5 bases). V dropped 0 bases and J dropped 3 bases, with 9 bases sitting between them. CDR1 and CDR2 from the germline V gene are MGHRA and YSYEKL. The CDR3 sequence is 15 residues long. The CDR3: CASSQELGVNQPQHF. The CDR3 nucleotides are TGCGCCAGCAGCCAAGAGCTAGGGGTCAATCAGCCCCAGCATTTT.

The chain joins TRBV27 to TRBJ1-1; 7 bases align to TRBD1. The germline CDR1 and CDR2 sequences are MNHEY and SMNVEV (reference sequence). The CDR3 has 15 amino acids. J gave up 3 bases and V 3 bases, and 7 bases lay outside the gene matches. CDR3 sequence (DNA): TGTGCCAGCAGTTTTACGACAGGGTCTGACACTGAAGCTTTCTTT. Its translation is CASSFTTGSDTEAFF.

The V gene is TRBV4-1, the J gene TRBJ1-1; D ambiguous. Germline V lookup: CDR1 MGHRA, CDR2 YSYEKL. This CDR3 is built from 13 residues. The V end was cut by 4 bases, the J end by 6 bases, with 12 bases between. The chain's CDR3 is CASSPGRAPEAFF. CDR3 in DNA: TGCGCCAGCAGCCCTGGGAGGGCCCCTGAAGCTTTCTTT.

This chain uses TRBV7-3 with TRBJ2-3; D remains ambiguous. The CDR3 totals 15 residues. In germline, CDR1 is SGHTA, CDR2 FQGTGA. The V end lost 5 bases, the J end lost 2 bases, and 14 bases lay between the germline ends. DNA of the CDR3: TGTGCCAGCAGCCCGAGCTTTAGACCCACAGATACGCAGTATTTT. It yields the protein CASSPSFRPTDTQYF.

The chain is built from TRBV7-3 and TRBJ2-1, with 12 bases aligning to TRBD1. Trimming removed 2 bases from V and 9 bases from J; junction bases left unmatched: 5. This CDR3 comprises 15 residues. The germline V gene encodes CDR1 SGHTA and CDR2 FQGTGA. The CDR3 protein is CASSLSGQGAFEQFF. As DNA, the CDR3 is TGTGCCAGCAGCTTATCGGGACAGGGGGCTTTTGAGCAGTTCTTC.

This chain joins TRBV19 and TRBJ1-6, with D maybe TRBD1 (6 bases). The length of the CDR3 is 18 residues. V was clipped by 5 bases and J by 7 bases, with 24 bases between them. Per germline, CDR1 LNHDA and CDR2 SQIVND (reference sequence). The CDR3 sequence is CASSFFAGDTMVNSPLHF. For the CDR3, the DNA is TGTGCCAGTAGTTTTTTTGCCGGGGACACTATGGTGAATTCACCCCTCCACTTT.

V gene TRBV7-8 combines with J gene TRBJ2-5; tentatively, D is TRBD2 (6 bases). The CDR3 length is 13 residues. CDR1 is SGHVS and CDR2 is FQNEAQ in the germline V gene. The V end lost 0 bases, the J end lost 4 bases, and 6 bases lay between the germline ends. CDR3 sequence: CASSLAAGETQYF. As DNA, the CDR3 is TGTGCCAGCAGCTTAGCAGCGGGAGAGACCCAGTACTTC.

V and J are TRBV19 and TRBJ2-7; 11 nucleotides match TRBD2. The CDR3 is 16 amino acids. V was pared by 4 bases and J by 3 bases, with 8 bases of the junction left unmatched. Germline V CDR1 and CDR2: LNHDA, SQIVND (reference sequence). CDR3 coding DNA: TGTGCCAGTAGTAGACTACCGGGACTAGCGGTCTACGAGCAGTACTTC. Protein product: CASSRLPGLAVYEQYF.

This clone was detected only a few times. The chain carries TRBV11-3 and TRBJ2-1; TRBD2 matches at 8 bases. The CDR3 is 15 residues long. Germline assignment: CDR1 SGHNT and CDR2 YENEEA. Unmatched junction bases numbered 1, after V lost 3 bases and J lost 0 bases. As DNA, the CDR3 is TGTGCCAGCAGCTTCACTAGCGGCTCCTACAATGAGCAGTTCTTC. It codes for CASSFTSGSYNEQFF.

This rearrangement joins TRBV7-6 to TRBJ2-2; no definite D call. From germline, CDR1 is SGHVS and CDR2 FNYEAQ. This CDR3 is 14 amino acids long. The V gene lost 1 base and the J gene lost 1 base, with 4 bases spanning the gap. The CDR3 nucleotides read TGTGCCAGCAGCTTAGAGGTGAACACCGGGGAGCTGTTTTTT. Its protein product is CASSLEVNTGELFF.

The chain combines TRBV2 with TRBJ2-7, with D perhaps matching TRBD1 (6 bases). V was shortened by 3 bases and J by 1 base, with 10 bases between the two germline ends. Germline CDR1 reads SNHLY; CDR2 reads FYNNEI. CDR3 length: 14 residues. The CDR3 loop reads CASSESTGSYEQYF. The CDR3 nucleotides are TGTGCCAGCAGTGAGTCGACAGGATCCTACGAGCAGTACTTC.

The genes are TRBV6-6 and TRBJ2-4; TRBD1 is a possible D gene (6 bases). The germline gives CDR1 MNHNY, CDR2 SVGAGI (reference sequence). V shed 5 bases and J shed 1 base, with 15 bases lying between them. The CDR3 covers 16 residues. The CDR3 loop reads CASSQNRVGAKNIQYF. CDR3 coding DNA: TGTGCCAGCAGTCAAAACAGGGTGGGGGCCAAAAACATTCAGTACTTC.

CDR3 residues: CAISESLGPETQYF. CDR3 nucleotides: TGTGCCATCAGTGAGTCGTTGGGTCCGGAGACCCAGTACTTC. The rearrangement links TRBV10-3 to TRBJ2-5; no firm D call. The CDR3 consists of 14 residues. The V gene lost 0 bases and the J gene lost 5 bases, with 10 bases spanning the gap. Germline values: CDR1 ENHRY, CDR2 SYGVKD.

The chain combines TRBV10-2 with TRBJ2-3; TRBD2 is a possible D gene (5 bases). The CDR3 runs 14 residues. V was clipped by 10 bases and J by 1 base, with 15 bases between them. Germline-derived CDR1 and CDR2 are WSHSY and SAAADI. CDR3 sequence reads: CATRWEQGTDTQYF. In DNA form, the CDR3 reads TGCGCCACCCGGTGGGAGCAAGGCACAGATACGCAGTATTTT.